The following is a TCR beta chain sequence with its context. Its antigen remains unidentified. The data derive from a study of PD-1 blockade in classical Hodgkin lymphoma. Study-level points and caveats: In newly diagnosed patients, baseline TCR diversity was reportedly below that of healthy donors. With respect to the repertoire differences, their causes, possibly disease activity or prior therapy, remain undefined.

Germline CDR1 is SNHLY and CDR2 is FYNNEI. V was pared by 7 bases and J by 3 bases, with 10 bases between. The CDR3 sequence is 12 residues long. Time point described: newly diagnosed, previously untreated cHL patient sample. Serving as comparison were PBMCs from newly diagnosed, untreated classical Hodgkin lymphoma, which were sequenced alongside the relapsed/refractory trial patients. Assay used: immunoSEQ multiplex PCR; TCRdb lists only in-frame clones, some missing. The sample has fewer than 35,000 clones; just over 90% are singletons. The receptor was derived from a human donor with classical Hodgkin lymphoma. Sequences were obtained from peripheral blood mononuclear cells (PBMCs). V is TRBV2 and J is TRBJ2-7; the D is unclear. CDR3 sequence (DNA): TGTGCCAGCACCCGGGTAAACTACGAGCAGTACTTC. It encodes CASTRVNYEQYF.